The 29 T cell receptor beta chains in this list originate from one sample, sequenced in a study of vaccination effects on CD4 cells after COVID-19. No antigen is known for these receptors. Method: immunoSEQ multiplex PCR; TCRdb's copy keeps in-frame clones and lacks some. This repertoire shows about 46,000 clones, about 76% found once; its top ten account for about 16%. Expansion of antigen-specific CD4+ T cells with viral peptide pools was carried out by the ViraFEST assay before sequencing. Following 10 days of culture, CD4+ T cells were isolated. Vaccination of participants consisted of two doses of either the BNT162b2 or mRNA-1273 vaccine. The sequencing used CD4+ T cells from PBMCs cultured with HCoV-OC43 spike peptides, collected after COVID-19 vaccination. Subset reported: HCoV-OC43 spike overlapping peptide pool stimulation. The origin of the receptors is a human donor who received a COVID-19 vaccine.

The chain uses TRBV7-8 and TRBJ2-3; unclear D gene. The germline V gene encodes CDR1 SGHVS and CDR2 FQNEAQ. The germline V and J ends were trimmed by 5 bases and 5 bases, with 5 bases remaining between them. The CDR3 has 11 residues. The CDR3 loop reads CASSRRDTQYF. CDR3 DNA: TGTGCCAGCAGCCGACGAGATACGCAGTATTTT.

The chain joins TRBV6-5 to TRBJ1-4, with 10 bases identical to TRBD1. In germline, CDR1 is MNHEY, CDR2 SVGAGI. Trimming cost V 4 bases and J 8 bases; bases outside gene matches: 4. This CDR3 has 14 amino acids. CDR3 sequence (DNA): TGTGCCAGCAGTTCCGGGACAGGGGCGGAAAAACTGTTTTTT. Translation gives CASSSGTGAEKLFF.

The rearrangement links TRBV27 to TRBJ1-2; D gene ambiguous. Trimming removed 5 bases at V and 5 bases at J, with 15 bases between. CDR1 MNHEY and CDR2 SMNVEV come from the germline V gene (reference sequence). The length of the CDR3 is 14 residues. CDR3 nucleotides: TGTGCCAGCAGTCCATCGAACCGACTGTATGGCTACACCTTC. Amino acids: CASSPSNRLYGYTF.

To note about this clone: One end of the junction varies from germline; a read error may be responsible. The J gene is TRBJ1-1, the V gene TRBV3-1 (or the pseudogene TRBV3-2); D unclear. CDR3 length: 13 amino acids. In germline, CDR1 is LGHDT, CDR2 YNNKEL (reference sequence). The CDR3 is CASSARRNSEAFF. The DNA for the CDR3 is TGTGCCAGCAGCGCTCGGCGGAACTCTGAAGCTTTCTTT.

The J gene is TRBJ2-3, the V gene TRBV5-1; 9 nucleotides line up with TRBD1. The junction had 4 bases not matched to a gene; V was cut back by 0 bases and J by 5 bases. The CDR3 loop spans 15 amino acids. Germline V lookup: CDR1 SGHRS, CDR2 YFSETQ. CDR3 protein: CASSLGQGGRDTQYF. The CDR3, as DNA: TGCGCCAGCAGCTTGGGACAGGGGGGGAGAGATACGCAGTATTTT.

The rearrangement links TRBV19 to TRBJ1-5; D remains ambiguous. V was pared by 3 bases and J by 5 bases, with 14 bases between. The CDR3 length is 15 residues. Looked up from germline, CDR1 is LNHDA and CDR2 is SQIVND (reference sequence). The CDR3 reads CASSIRGSTYQPQHF. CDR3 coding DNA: TGTGCCAGTAGTATTCGAGGGTCAACTTATCAGCCCCAGCATTTT.

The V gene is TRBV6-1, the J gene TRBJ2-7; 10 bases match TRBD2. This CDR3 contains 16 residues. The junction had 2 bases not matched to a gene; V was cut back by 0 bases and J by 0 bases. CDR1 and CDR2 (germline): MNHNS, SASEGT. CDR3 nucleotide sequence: TGTGCCAGCAGTGAAGCGGGACTAGCGAACTCCTACGAGCAGTACTTC. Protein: CASSEAGLANSYEQYF.

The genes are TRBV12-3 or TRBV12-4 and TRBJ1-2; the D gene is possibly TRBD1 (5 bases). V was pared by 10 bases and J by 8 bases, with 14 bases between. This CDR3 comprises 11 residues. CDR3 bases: TGTGCCACCCAGGGATGGAGCGGCTACACCTTC. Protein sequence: CATQGWSGYTF.

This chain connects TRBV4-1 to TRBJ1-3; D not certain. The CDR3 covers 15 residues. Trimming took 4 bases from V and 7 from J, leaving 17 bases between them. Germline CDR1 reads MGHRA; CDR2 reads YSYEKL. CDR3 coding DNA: TGCGCCAGCAGCCCCGTCTATGTCCATGGGAACACCATATATTTT. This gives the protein CASSPVYVHGNTIYF.

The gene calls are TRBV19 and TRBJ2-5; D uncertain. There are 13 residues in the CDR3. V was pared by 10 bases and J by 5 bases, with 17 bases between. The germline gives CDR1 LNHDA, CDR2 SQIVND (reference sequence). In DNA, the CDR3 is TGTGCCACTGGTTTGCGTCTGAGGGAGACCCAGTACTTC. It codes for CATGLRLRETQYF.

The CDR3 region is CASSQDSRRERDYGYTF. The CDR3 DNA follows: TGTGCCAGCAGCCAAGATAGCAGACGGGAAAGAGACTATGGCTACACCTTC. The rearrangement uses TRBV3-1 (or the pseudogene TRBV3-2) and TRBJ1-2, with no clear D. The CDR3 consists of 17 residues. The germline gives CDR1 LGHDT, CDR2 YNNKEL (reference sequence). V dropped 0 bases and J dropped 3 bases, with 17 bases sitting between them.

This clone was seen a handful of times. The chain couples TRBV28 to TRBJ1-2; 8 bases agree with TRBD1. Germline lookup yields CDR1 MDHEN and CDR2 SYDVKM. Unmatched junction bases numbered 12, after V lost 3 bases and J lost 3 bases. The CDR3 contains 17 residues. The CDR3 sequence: CASSLMAGGVLYYGYTF. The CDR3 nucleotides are TGTGCCAGCAGTTTGATGGCAGGGGGCGTCCTTTACTATGGCTACACCTTC.

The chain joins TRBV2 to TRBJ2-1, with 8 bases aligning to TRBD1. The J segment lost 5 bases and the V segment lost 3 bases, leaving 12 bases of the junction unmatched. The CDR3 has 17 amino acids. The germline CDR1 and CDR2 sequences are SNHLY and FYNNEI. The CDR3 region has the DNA TGTGCCAGCAGTGAGTCGGCTTGGACAGGGTACGACAATGAGCAGTTCTTC. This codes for CASSESAWTGYDNEQFF.

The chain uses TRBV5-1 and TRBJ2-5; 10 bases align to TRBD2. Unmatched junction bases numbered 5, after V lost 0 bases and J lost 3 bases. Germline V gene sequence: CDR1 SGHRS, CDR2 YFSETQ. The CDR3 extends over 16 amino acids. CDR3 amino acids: CASSLGASGSKETQYF. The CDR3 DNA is TGCGCCAGCAGCTTGGGGGCTAGCGGGAGTAAAGAGACCCAGTACTTC.

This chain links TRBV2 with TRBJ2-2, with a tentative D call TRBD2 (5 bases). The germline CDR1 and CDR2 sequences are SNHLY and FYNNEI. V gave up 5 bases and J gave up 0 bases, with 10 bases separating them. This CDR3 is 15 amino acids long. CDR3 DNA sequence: TGTGCCAGCAGTTGGAGGAAAACGAACACCGGGGAGCTGTTTTTT. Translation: CASSWRKTNTGELFF.

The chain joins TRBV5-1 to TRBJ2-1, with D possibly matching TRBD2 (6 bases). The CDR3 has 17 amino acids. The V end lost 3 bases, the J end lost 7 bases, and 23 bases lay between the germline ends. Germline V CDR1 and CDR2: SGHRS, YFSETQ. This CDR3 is CASSWTAVTAEGNEQFF. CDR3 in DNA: TGCGCCAGCAGCTGGACCGCCGTGACGGCGGAGGGGAATGAGCAGTTCTTC.

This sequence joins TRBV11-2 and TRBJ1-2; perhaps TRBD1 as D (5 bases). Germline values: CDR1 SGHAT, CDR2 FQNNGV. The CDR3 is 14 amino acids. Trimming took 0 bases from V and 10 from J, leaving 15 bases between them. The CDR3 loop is CASSLDRTSFDYTF. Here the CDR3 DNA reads TGTGCCAGCAGCTTAGACAGGACAAGTTTTGACTACACCTTC.

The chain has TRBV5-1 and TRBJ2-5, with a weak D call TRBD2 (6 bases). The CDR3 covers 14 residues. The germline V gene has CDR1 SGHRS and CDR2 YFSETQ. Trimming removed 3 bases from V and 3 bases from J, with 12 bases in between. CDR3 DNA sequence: TGCGCCAGCAGCTCTTGGCGGGAAAAAGAGACCCAGTACTTC. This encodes CASSSWREKETQYF.

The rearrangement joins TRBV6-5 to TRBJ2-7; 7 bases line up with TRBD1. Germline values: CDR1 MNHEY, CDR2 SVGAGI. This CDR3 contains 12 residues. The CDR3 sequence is CAVRGPIYEQYF. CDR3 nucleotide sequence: TGTGCTGTGAGGGGGCCTATCTACGAGCAGTACTTC.

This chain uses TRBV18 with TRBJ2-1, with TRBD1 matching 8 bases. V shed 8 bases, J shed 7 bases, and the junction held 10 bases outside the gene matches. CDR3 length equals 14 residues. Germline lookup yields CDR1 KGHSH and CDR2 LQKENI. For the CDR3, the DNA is TGTGCCAGCATTGACAGGGGTGTTGGTAATGAGCAGTTCTTC. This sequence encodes CASIDRGVGNEQFF.

The CDR3 sequence is CASSPPSGNYGYTF. The CDR3, as DNA: TGTGCCAGCTCACCACCTTCTGGGAACTATGGCTACACCTTC. The rearrangement joins TRBV18 to TRBJ1-2; D gene unclear. Between the trimmed V and J ends, which lost 0 bases and 2 bases, there was a span of 7 bases. The V gene's germline CDR1 is KGHSH and CDR2 LQKENI. The CDR3 runs 14 residues.

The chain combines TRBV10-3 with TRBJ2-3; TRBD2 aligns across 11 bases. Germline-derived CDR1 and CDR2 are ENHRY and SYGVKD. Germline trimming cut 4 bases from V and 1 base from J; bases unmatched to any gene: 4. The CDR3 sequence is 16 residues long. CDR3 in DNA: TGTGCCATCAGTGGGGAGACTAGCGGGGGCACAGATACGCAGTATTTT. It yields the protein CAISGETSGGTDTQYF.

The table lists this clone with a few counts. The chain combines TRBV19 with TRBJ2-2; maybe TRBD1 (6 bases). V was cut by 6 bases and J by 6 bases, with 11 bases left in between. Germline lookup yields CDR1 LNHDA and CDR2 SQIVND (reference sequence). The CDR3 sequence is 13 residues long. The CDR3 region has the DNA TGTGCCAGTAGAGGCAGGGGTCCCGGGGAGCTGTTTTTT. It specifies CASRGRGPGELFF.

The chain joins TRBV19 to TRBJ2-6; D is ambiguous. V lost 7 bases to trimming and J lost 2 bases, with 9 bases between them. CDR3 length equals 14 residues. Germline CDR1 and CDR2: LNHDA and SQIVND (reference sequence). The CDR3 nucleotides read TGTGCCAGTAATGGTCCTACTGGGGCCAACGTCCTGACTTTC. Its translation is CASNGPTGANVLTF.

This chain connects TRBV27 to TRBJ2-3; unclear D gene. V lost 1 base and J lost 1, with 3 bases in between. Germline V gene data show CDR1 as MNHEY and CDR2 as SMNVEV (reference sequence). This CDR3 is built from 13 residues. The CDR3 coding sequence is TGTGCCAGCAGTTTATACGGCACAGATACGCAGTATTTT. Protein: CASSLYGTDTQYF.

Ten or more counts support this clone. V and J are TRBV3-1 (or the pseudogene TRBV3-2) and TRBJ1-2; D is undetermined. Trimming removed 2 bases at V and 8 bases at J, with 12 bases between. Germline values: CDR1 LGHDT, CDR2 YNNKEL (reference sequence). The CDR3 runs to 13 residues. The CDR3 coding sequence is TGTGCCAGCAGCCAACGGACTGACGGCGGCTACACCTTC. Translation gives CASSQRTDGGYTF.

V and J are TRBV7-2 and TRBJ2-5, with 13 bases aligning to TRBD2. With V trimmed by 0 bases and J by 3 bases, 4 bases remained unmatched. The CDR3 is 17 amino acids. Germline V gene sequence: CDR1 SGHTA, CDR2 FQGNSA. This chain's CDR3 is CASSLAGGLAGEETQYF. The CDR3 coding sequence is TGTGCCAGCAGCTTAGCAGGCGGACTAGCGGGGGAAGAGACCCAGTACTTC.

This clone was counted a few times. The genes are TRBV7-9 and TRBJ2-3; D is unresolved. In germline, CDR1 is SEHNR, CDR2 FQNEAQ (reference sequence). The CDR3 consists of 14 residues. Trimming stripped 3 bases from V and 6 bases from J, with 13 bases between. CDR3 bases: TGTGCCAGCAGCTTTTCGCTTCGTACCGATACGCAGTATTTT. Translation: CASSFSLRTDTQYF. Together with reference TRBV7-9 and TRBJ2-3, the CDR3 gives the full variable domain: DTGVSQNPRHKITKRGQNVTFRCDPISEHNRLYWYRQTLGQGPEFLTYFQNEAQLEKSRLLSDRFSAERPKGSFSTLEIQRTEQGDSAMYLCASSFSLRTDTQYFGPGTRLTVL.

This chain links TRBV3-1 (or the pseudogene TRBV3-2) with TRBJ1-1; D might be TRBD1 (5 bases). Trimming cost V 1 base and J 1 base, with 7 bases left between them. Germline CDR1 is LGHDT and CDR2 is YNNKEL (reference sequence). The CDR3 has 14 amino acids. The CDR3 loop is CASSQAGGNTEAFF. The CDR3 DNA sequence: TGTGCCAGCAGCCAAGCTGGGGGGAACACTGAAGCTTTCTTT.